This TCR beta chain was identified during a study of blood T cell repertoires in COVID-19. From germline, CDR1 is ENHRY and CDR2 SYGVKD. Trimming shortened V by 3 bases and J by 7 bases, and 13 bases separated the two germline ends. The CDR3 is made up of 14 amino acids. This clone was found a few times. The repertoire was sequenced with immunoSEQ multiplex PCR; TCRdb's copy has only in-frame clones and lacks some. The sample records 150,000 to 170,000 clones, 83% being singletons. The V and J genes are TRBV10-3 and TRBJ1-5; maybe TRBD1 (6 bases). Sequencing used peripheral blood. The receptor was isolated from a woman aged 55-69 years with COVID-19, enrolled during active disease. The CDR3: CAISEIAGEQPQHF. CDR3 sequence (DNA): TGTGCCATCAGTGAAATCGCAGGGGAACAGCCCCAGCATTTT.